These 27 T cell receptor beta chains share one sample of origin, sequenced in a study of OX40 agonist ivuxolimab in advanced cancers. The table came from immunoSEQ multiplex PCR; TCRdb's copy has only in-frame clones and leaves some out. The repertoire includes just over 95,000 clones, over 75% of them detected once, and approximately 4.2% sits in the top ten. The sequenced sample was CD4+ or CD8+ T cells sorted from blood, obtained in a trial of the OX40 agonist ivuxolimab. All receptors derive from an adult with an advanced solid tumor such as melanoma, head and neck, liver or kidney cancer.

The V gene is TRBV18, the J gene TRBJ2-7, with TRBD1 matching over 11 bases. Germline V CDR1 and CDR2: KGHSH, LQKENI. The CDR3 has 15 amino acids. V trimming: 3 bases; J trimming: 1 base; junction bases outside the gene matches: 2. The CDR3 DNA follows: TGTGCCAGCTCACCGCGGGACAGGGGGTCCTACGAGCAGTACTTC. It translates to CASSPRDRGSYEQYF.

The chain links TRBV10-3 to TRBJ2-5; D possibly corresponds to TRBD1 (6 bases). Germline V lookup: CDR1 ENHRY, CDR2 SYGVKD. This CDR3 has 16 amino acids. Trimming cost V 6 bases and J 5 bases, with 22 bases left between them. Written as DNA, the CDR3 is TGTGCCATCAGCCGGGACAAAACCCTCCTTCGGGAGACCCAGTACTTC. This gives the protein CAISRDKTLLRETQYF.

The CDR3 is CASSFSGVSSGANVLTF. Written as DNA, the CDR3 is TGTGCCAGCAGTTTCTCAGGGGTCAGCTCTGGGGCCAACGTCCTGACTTTC. The chain recombines TRBV28 with TRBJ2-6, with D perhaps matching TRBD1 (6 bases). Trimming took 3 bases from V and 0 from J, leaving 12 bases between them. Germline lookup yields CDR1 MDHEN and CDR2 SYDVKM. The CDR3 covers 17 residues.

The chain has TRBV19 and TRBJ2-1, with a possible D match to TRBD1 (6 bases). The CDR3 covers 14 residues. Germline-derived CDR1 and CDR2 are LNHDA and SQIVND (reference sequence). Between the trimmed V and J ends, which lost 1 base and 4 bases, there was a span of 8 bases. The CDR3 is CASSIGTAYNEQFF. CDR3 bases: TGTGCCAGTAGTATAGGGACAGCATACAATGAGCAGTTCTTC.

V gene TRBV2 combines with J gene TRBJ2-3; possibly TRBD2 for D (5 bases). Per germline, CDR1 SNHLY and CDR2 FYNNEI. V lost 6 bases and J lost 8, with 24 bases in between. This CDR3 has 16 residues. DNA for the CDR3: TGTGCCAGCAGATGGACTTCACCACCCCACCACGTTACGCAGTATTTT. Its translation is CASRWTSPPHHVTQYF.

This clone has a single count. The chain joins TRBV4-1 to TRBJ1-5, with D possibly matching TRBD1 (5 bases). The germline V and J ends were trimmed by 4 bases and 4 bases, with 20 bases remaining between them. Germline CDR1 is MGHRA and CDR2 is YSYEKL. CDR3 length: 17 residues. CDR3 bases: TGCGCCAGCAGCCCCCACCAGGCGCCGAGGGGAAATCAGCCCCAGCATTTT. This codes for CASSPHQAPRGNQPQHF.

The chain uses TRBV19 and TRBJ1-1; D is undetermined. V was cut by 2 bases and J by 0 bases, with 10 bases left in between. Germline lookup yields CDR1 LNHDA and CDR2 SQIVND (reference sequence). The CDR3 runs to 15 residues. The CDR3 bases are TGTGCCAGTAGTATAAATGCGGAGATGAACACTGAAGCTTTCTTT. This translates into CASSINAEMNTEAFF.

The rearrangement uses TRBV10-2 and TRBJ2-7; either TRBD1 or TRBD2 may fit D (6 bases each). The CDR3 is 15 amino acids. CDR1 and CDR2 from the germline V gene are WSHSY and SAAADI. Trimming removed 6 bases from V and 3 bases from J, with 18 bases in between. In nucleotides, the CDR3 is TGCGCCAGCAGCGAAACTCCAGGGGACTTCTACGAGCAGTACTTC. Encoded protein: CASSETPGDFYEQYF.

In nucleotides, the CDR3 is TGTGCCTGGAGTGAAGGACAGGCCAAACAGCCCCAGCATTTT. Translation gives CAWSEGQAKQPQHF. J is TRBJ1-5 and V is TRBV30, with 7 bases lining up with TRBD1. The V gene end was trimmed by 1 base and the J gene end by 7 bases; junction bases not matched to a gene: 7. The CDR3 extends over 14 amino acids. Germline CDR1 and CDR2: GTSNPN and SVGIG (reference sequence).

The gene calls are TRBV18 and TRBJ2-7; 13 positions match TRBD2. V lost 0 bases to trimming and J lost 2 bases; unmatched junction nucleotides: 1. The length of the CDR3 is 16 residues. Germline lookup yields CDR1 KGHSH and CDR2 LQKENI. The CDR3 sequence is CASSPPGLAGTYEQYF. Written as DNA, the CDR3 is TGTGCCAGCTCACCACCGGGACTAGCGGGGACCTACGAGCAGTACTTC.

This clone was seen only once. The rearrangement uses TRBV5-1 and TRBJ1-4; D may be TRBD1 (5 bases). Germline CDR1 SGHRS, CDR2 YFSETQ. V was trimmed by 1 base and J by 12 bases, leaving 10 bases between them. The CDR3 loop spans 12 amino acids. Here the CDR3 DNA reads TGCGCCAGCAGCTTGCCCCAGGGAGAACTGTTTTTT. Amino acid sequence: CASSLPQGELFF.

V and J are TRBV28 and TRBJ1-1; TRBD1 agrees at 8 bases. The junction had 14 bases not matched to a gene; V was cut back by 3 bases and J by 11 bases. Germline V CDR1 and CDR2: MDHEN, SYDVKM. The length of the CDR3 is 15 residues. CDR3 sequence (DNA): TGTGCCAGCAGTTTGGTTGCTAGGACAGGGTTGGGGGCTTTCTTT. Encoded protein: CASSLVARTGLGAFF.

The rearrangement joins TRBV6-5 to TRBJ2-7, with TRBD2 identical over 9 bases. Germline V gene sequence: CDR1 MNHEY, CDR2 SVGAGI. The CDR3 spans 15 residues. The trim removed 6 bases at V and 5 bases at J, leaving 11 bases unmatched. CDR3 amino acids: CASSLSAGGVHEQYF. The CDR3 DNA follows: TGTGCCAGCAGCCTATCCGCGGGGGGGGTCCACGAGCAGTACTTC.

Comment on this clone: One end of the junction fails to match germline, which may point to a read error. J is TRBJ1-1 and V is TRBV28, with a weak D call TRBD1 (5 bases). CDR1 is MDHEN, CDR2 SYDVKM, per germline. The CDR3 extends over 15 amino acids. As DNA, the CDR3 is TGTGCCAGCAGTTCCCCCGCCTCAGGGCCCCCTGAGGCTTTCTTT. Its protein is CASSSPASGPPEAFF.

V and J are TRBV18 and TRBJ1-6; D remains unclear. Germline V CDR1 and CDR2: KGHSH, LQKENI. This CDR3 region has 15 residues. V lost 3 bases, J lost 5 bases, and 11 bases lay in between. DNA of the CDR3: TGTGCCAGCTCACCCGGCACAATGGATAATTCACCCCTCCACTTT. Amino acids: CASSPGTMDNSPLHF.

The V gene is TRBV10-3, the J gene TRBJ1-1, with 12 bases aligning to TRBD1. This CDR3 has 16 amino acids. Looked up from germline, CDR1 is ENHRY and CDR2 is SYGVKD. V was pared by 7 bases and J by 7 bases, with 13 bases of the junction left unmatched. The CDR3, as DNA: TGTGCCATCACCTCCGGGGGGGGACAGGGGGCGAATGAAGCTTTCTTT. As protein: CAITSGGGQGANEAFF.

The chain links TRBV10-3 to TRBJ2-7, with unresolved D. V was trimmed by 5 bases and J by 3 bases, leaving 11 bases between them. The CDR3 has 13 residues. From germline, CDR1 is ENHRY and CDR2 SYGVKD. The CDR3 region has the DNA TGTGCCATCAGTTCAGCTAGTCTCTACGAGCAGTACTTC. It specifies CAISSASLYEQYF.

V usage is TRBV6-1 and J usage is TRBJ1-1, with TRBD1 matching 7 bases. Germline V lookup: CDR1 MNHNS, CDR2 SASEGT. V lost 0 bases and J lost 11; bases outside the gene matches: 6. This CDR3 contains 13 residues. CDR3: CASSEARRGGAFF. The CDR3 DNA sequence: TGTGCCAGCAGTGAAGCCCGCCGAGGGGGCGCTTTCTTT.

The chain links TRBV20-1 to TRBJ2-7; no reliable D call. CDR3 length equals 11 residues. The germline gives CDR1 DFQATT, CDR2 SNEGSKA (reference sequence). Trimming left V 4 bases short and J 5 bases short, with 9 bases between. CDR3 sequence reads: CSAMGLNEQYF. The CDR3 DNA follows: TGCAGTGCTATGGGGTTAAACGAGCAGTACTTC.

The genes are TRBV4-2 and TRBJ2-1, with 9 bases aligning to TRBD2. Losses at the gene ends were 0 bases for V and 8 bases for J; bases not matched to a gene: 11. Germline CDR1 LGHNA, CDR2 YNFKEQ. CDR3 size: 17 residues. The CDR3 spells CASSQEGRGLAAYEQFF. CDR3 DNA: TGTGCCAGCAGCCAAGAGGGGCGGGGACTAGCAGCTTATGAGCAGTTCTTC.

The chain employs TRBV7-2 and TRBJ2-2; no firm D call. This CDR3 spans 14 amino acids. The V end lost 5 bases, the J end lost 6 bases, and 13 bases lay between the germline ends. Germline values: CDR1 SGHTA, CDR2 FQGNSA. CDR3 sequence: CASSPDQTPGELFF. In nucleotides, the CDR3 is TGTGCCAGCAGCCCGGACCAAACCCCCGGGGAGCTGTTTTTT.

The chain has TRBV19 and TRBJ2-7; 12 nucleotides line up with TRBD2. Per the germline V gene, CDR1 is LNHDA and CDR2 is SQIVND (reference sequence). The CDR3 length is 16 residues. Trimming at V came to 4 bases and at J to 3 bases, leaving 7 bases not matched to a gene. CDR3 residues: CASSRGLAGDIYEQYF. The CDR3 region has the DNA TGTGCCAGTAGTAGGGGACTAGCGGGCGACATCTACGAGCAGTACTTC. Looking up the rest from reference TRBV19 and TRBJ2-7 gives the full variable domain: DGGITQSPKYLFRKEGQNVTLSCEQNLNHDAMYWYRQDPGQGLRLIYYSQIVNDFQKGDIAEGYSVSREKKESFPLTVTSAQKNPTAFYLCASSRGLAGDIYEQYFGPGTRLTVT.

The chain links TRBV5-5 to TRBJ1-2; 7 positions match TRBD1. Trimming at V came to 4 bases and at J to 5 bases, leaving 8 bases not matched to a gene. The V gene's germline CDR1 is SGHKS and CDR2 YYEKEE (reference sequence). The CDR3 loop spans 14 amino acids. CDR3 loop: CASSTGTVGYGYTF. For the CDR3, the DNA is TGTGCCAGCAGCACGGGGACAGTGGGTTATGGCTACACCTTC.

The chain is built from TRBV6-6 and TRBJ2-3; D is uncertain. The CDR3 runs 13 residues. The germline V and J ends were trimmed by 6 bases and 3 bases, with 10 bases remaining between them. Germline V lookup: CDR1 MNHNY, CDR2 SVGAGI (reference sequence). The CDR3 is CASRSDRTDTQYF. In DNA, the CDR3 is TGTGCCAGCAGGTCAGACCGAACAGATACGCAGTATTTT.

This clone was seen more than once but under ten times. The gene calls are TRBV15 and TRBJ2-7; D possibly corresponds to TRBD2 (5 bases). V gave up 4 bases and J gave up 5 bases, with 12 bases separating them. The CDR3 is 13 amino acids. CDR1 is LNHNV, CDR2 YYDKDF, per germline (reference sequence). Here the CDR3 DNA reads TGTGCCACCAGCATCGGGGATGTGGACGAGCAGTACTTC. It translates to CATSIGDVDEQYF.

This chain uses TRBV27 with TRBJ2-2, with TRBD1 matching over 8 bases. The CDR3 loop spans 15 amino acids. Germline V gives CDR1 MNHEY, CDR2 SMNVEV (reference sequence). The J segment lost 1 base and the V segment lost 4 bases, leaving 2 bases of the junction unmatched. CDR3 in DNA: TGTGCCAGCAGTTCCGGGACAGGGAACACCGGGGAGCTGTTTTTT. Translation: CASSSGTGNTGELFF.

This clone has a single count. The V gene is TRBV2, the J gene TRBJ2-5, with 16 bases fitting TRBD2. Germline CDR1 is SNHLY and CDR2 is FYNNEI. With 6 bases clipped from V and 2 bases from J, the junction kept 0 bases outside the gene matches. The CDR3 runs 15 residues. The DNA for the CDR3 is TGTGCCAGCAGGGGACTAGCGGGAGGGCAAGAGACCCAGTACTTC. It yields the protein CASRGLAGGQETQYF.